These 17 T cell receptor beta chains were all obtained from the same sample, sequenced in a study of a mutant IDH1 vaccine in newly diagnosed glioma (dated by TCRdb to the early 2020s). These receptors' targets are unknown. The method was the immunoSEQ multiplex PCR assay. The table comes from immuneACCESS by way of TCRdb, which keeps in-frame sequences with V and J called. Part of the clones is missing from these tables; in studies checked, under half for an unresolved V gene and the rest for unknown reasons. In all, the sample holds approximately 39,000 clones, and about four fifths of those were seen once. Around 10% of the sample rests with the top ten. According to the study, the label for this sample's time point signals: week 5, during vaccination. Every vaccine dose consisted of 300 ug of a 20-mer mutant IDH1 peptide in Montanide, administered subcutaneously together with topical imiquimod.

Sequences were derived from PBMCs, sampled from a glioma patient whose treatment included an IDH1 peptide vaccine. These receptors came from a man aged 45-60 years with glioma.

The chain carries TRBV4-3 and TRBJ1-2, with D perhaps TRBD1 (5 bases). V lost 0 bases and J 8 bases, leaving 16 bases between the germline ends. The CDR3 is 15 residues long. The V gene's germline CDR1 is LGHNA and CDR2 YSLEER. CDR3 protein: CASSQDLKGSGGYTF. CDR3 in DNA: TGCGCCAGCAGCCAAGATCTAAAGGGATCAGGGGGCTACACCTTC.

The V and J genes are TRBV19 and TRBJ1-3; D gene unclear. V lost 1 base to trimming and J lost 3 bases, with 1 base between them. CDR1 and CDR2 from the germline V gene are LNHDA and SQIVND (reference sequence). CDR3 size: 12 residues. CDR3 sequence reads: CASSIGGNTIYF. In nucleotides, the CDR3 is TGTGCCAGTAGTATAGGTGGAAACACCATATATTTT.

This chain uses TRBV5-4 with TRBJ2-3; D unclear. Between the trimmed V and J ends, which lost 1 base and 4 bases, there was a span of 10 bases. The CDR3 is made up of 14 amino acids. Germline values: CDR1 SGHNT, CDR2 YYREEE (reference sequence). CDR3: CASSLFTPADTQYF. DNA for the CDR3: TGTGCCAGCAGCTTGTTTACTCCCGCAGATACGCAGTATTTT.

The chain links TRBV18 to TRBJ2-4; TRBD2 agrees at 13 bases. V shed 4 bases and J 3 bases; nucleotides not matched to a gene: 12. The germline V gene encodes CDR1 KGHSH and CDR2 LQKENI. The CDR3 totals 19 residues. The CDR3 sequence is CASSLRGLAGTGVKNIQYF. CDR3 sequence (DNA): TGTGCCAGCTCACTAAGGGGACTAGCGGGAACGGGAGTCAAAAACATTCAGTACTTC.

The gene calls are TRBV7-8 and TRBJ2-7; D gene uncertain. V was cut by 3 bases and J by 2 bases, with 8 bases left in between. The V gene's germline CDR1 is SGHVS and CDR2 FQNEAQ. The CDR3 totals 13 residues. The CDR3 coding sequence is TGTGCCAGCAGCTTCTCATCCACCTACGAGCAGTACTTC. Encoded protein: CASSFSSTYEQYF.

The V gene is TRBV2, the J gene TRBJ1-4; D is possibly TRBD1 (5 bases). CDR1 is SNHLY, CDR2 FYNNEI, per germline. The ends were cut back, 3 bases at V and 5 bases at J, with 7 bases in the middle. The CDR3 runs 13 residues. The CDR3 nucleotides read TGTGCCAGCAGTGACGGGGGGAATGAAAAACTGTTTTTT. Translation: CASSDGGNEKLFF.

Here the CDR3 reads CASRRGGAEAFF. CDR3 sequence (DNA): TGTGCCAGTAGACGAGGGGGAGCTGAAGCTTTCTTT. V gene TRBV19 combines with J gene TRBJ1-1; a weak D match, TRBD1 (6 bases). The CDR3 covers 12 residues. Germline V CDR1 and CDR2: LNHDA, SQIVND (reference sequence). V dropped 6 bases and J dropped 6 bases, with 11 bases sitting between them.

The chain is built from TRBV4-1 and TRBJ2-1; D not certain. The germline V and J ends were trimmed by 4 bases and 9 bases, with 13 bases remaining between them. This CDR3 contains 13 residues. Germline-derived CDR1 and CDR2 are MGHRA and YSYEKL. CDR3 loop: CASSRAGASEQFF. Written as DNA, the CDR3 is TGCGCCAGCAGCCGGGCTGGCGCGAGTGAGCAGTTCTTC.

This clone was counted a few times. This chain connects TRBV5-1 to TRBJ1-4, with a possible D match to TRBD1 (5 bases). The CDR3 sequence is 14 residues long. Germline V CDR1 and CDR2: SGHRS, YFSETQ. V was clipped by 3 bases and J by 8 bases, with 14 bases between them. In DNA, the CDR3 is TGCGCCAGCAGCTATAGGGGCAGGGAGGAAAAACTGTTTTTT. Translation gives CASSYRGREEKLFF.

CDR3 nucleotide sequence: TGTGCCAGCAGTTCACGGGGAGACATTCAGTACTTC. It translates to CASSSRGDIQYF. The chain recombines TRBV27 with TRBJ2-4, with D perhaps matching TRBD2 (5 bases). The CDR3 spans 12 residues. V was clipped by 4 bases and J by 8 bases, with 9 bases between them. Per the germline V gene, CDR1 is MNHEY and CDR2 is SMNVEV (reference sequence).

The chain employs TRBV6-1 and TRBJ1-5, with D uncertain. This CDR3 has 13 residues. The germline V gene encodes CDR1 MNHNS and CDR2 SASEGT. Trimming shortened V by 10 bases and J by 3 bases, and 13 bases separated the two germline ends. CDR3 residues: CATKTASNQPQHF. CDR3 in DNA: TGTGCCACCAAGACCGCGTCCAATCAGCCCCAGCATTTT.

V is TRBV2 and J is TRBJ2-7; D is perhaps TRBD1 or TRBD2 (6 bases each). CDR1 and CDR2 (germline): SNHLY, FYNNEI. V shed 7 bases and J shed 1 base, with 14 bases lying between them. This CDR3 is 14 amino acids long. Written as DNA, the CDR3 is TGTGCCAGCACCTCAGGGGCGGGATCCTACGAGCAGTACTTC. Its translation is CASTSGAGSYEQYF.

The chain has TRBV19 and TRBJ1-5, with unresolved D. V lost 5 bases and J 0 bases, leaving 8 bases between the germline ends. Per the germline V gene, CDR1 is LNHDA and CDR2 is SQIVND (reference sequence). The length of the CDR3 is 14 residues. In nucleotides, the CDR3 is TGTGCCAGTAGTTTCCAGAGTAGCAATCAGCCCCAGCATTTT. As protein: CASSFQSSNQPQHF.

The V call is TRBV9, the J call TRBJ1-6; the match to TRBD1 covers 8 bases. The V gene end was trimmed by 1 base and the J gene end by 7 bases; junction bases not matched to a gene: 1. Germline loops: CDR1 SGDLS, CDR2 YYNGEE. This CDR3 has 14 residues. The CDR3 coding sequence is TGTGCCAGCAGCGTACAGGGGGCAAATTCACCCCTCCACTTT. Protein sequence: CASSVQGANSPLHF.

The V call is TRBV6-5, the J call TRBJ1-1; D gene uncertain. The CDR3 length is 14 residues. Trimming left V 4 bases short and J 0 bases short, with 9 bases between. Per the germline V gene, CDR1 is MNHEY and CDR2 is SVGAGI. CDR3 sequence: CASSWAALNTEAFF. The CDR3 DNA reads as TGTGCCAGCAGTTGGGCAGCCTTGAACACTGAAGCTTTCTTT.

This clone was observed a few times. The chain combines TRBV19 with TRBJ1-1; no clear D. Trimming took 0 bases from V and 3 from J, leaving 11 bases between them. Germline V lookup: CDR1 LNHDA, CDR2 SQIVND (reference sequence). The CDR3 is 15 amino acids. The CDR3 loop is CASSIDLSTDTEAFF. CDR3 coding DNA: TGTGCCAGTAGTATAGATCTAAGTACGGACACTGAAGCTTTCTTT.

In this sample, this clone turned up a few times. This rearrangement joins TRBV14 to TRBJ2-2, with D maybe TRBD2 (6 bases). Trimming removed 1 base at V and 4 bases at J, with 13 bases between. The CDR3 runs 16 residues. CDR1 SGHDN and CDR2 FVKESK come from the germline V gene. The CDR3 sequence: CASSQAFLGGTGELFF. DNA for the CDR3: TGTGCCAGCAGCCAAGCCTTCTTGGGAGGCACCGGGGAGCTGTTTTTT.